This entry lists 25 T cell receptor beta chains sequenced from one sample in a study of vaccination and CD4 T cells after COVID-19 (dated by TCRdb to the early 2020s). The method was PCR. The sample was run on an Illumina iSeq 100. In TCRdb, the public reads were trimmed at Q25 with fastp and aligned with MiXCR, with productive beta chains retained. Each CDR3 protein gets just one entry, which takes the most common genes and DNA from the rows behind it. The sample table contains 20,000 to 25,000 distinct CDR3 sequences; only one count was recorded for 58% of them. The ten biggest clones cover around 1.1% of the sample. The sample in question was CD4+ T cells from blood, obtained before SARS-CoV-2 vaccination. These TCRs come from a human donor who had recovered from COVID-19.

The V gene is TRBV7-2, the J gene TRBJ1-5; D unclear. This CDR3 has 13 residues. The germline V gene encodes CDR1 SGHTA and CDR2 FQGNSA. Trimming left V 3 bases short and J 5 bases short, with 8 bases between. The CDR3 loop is CASSFFGDQPQHF. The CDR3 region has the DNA TGTGCCAGCAGCTTTTTTGGGGATCAGCCCCAGCATTTT.

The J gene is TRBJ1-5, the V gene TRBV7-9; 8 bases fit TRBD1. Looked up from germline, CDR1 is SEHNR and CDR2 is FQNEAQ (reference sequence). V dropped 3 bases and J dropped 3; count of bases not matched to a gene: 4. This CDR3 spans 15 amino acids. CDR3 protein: CASSFTGGLNQPQHF. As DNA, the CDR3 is TGTGCCAGCAGCTTTACAGGGGGGCTCAATCAGCCCCAGCATTTT. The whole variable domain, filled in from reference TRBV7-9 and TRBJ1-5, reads DTGVSQNPRHKITKRGQNVTFRCDPISEHNRLYWYRQTLGQGPEFLTYFQNEAQLEKSRLLSDRFSAERPKGSFSTLEIQRTEQGDSAMYLCASSFTGGLNQPQHFGDGTRLSIL.

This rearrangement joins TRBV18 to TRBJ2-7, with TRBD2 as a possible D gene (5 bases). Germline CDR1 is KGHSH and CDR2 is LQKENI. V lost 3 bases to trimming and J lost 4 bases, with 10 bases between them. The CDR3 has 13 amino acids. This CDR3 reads CASSPIGRYEQYF. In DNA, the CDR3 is TGTGCCAGCTCACCCATTGGGAGATACGAGCAGTACTTC.

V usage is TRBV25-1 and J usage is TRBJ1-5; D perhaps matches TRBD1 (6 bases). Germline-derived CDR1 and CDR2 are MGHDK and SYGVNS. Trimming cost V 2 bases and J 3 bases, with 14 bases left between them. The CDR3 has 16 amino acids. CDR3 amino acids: CASSEGGRGYNQPQHF. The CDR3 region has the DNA TGTGCCAGCAGTGAAGGGGGGCGCGGGTACAATCAGCCCCAGCATTTT.

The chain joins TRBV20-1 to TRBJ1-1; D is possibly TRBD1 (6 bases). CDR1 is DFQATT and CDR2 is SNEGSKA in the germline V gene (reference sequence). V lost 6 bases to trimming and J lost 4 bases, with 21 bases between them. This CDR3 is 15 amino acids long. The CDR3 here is CSASAPSTGRTEAFF. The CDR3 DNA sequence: TGCAGTGCCTCCGCCCCATCCACAGGGCGCACTGAAGCTTTCTTT.

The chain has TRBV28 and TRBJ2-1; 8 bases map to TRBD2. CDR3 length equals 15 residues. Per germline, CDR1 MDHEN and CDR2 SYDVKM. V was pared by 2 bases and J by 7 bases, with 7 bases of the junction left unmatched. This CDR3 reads CASSLAGGYWNEQFF. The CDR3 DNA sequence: TGTGCCAGCAGTTTAGCGGGAGGATACTGGAATGAGCAGTTCTTC.

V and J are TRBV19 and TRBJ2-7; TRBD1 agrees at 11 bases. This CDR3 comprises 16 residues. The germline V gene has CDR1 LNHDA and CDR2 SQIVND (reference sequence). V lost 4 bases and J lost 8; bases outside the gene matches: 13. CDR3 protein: CASSTILRRTGGKQYF. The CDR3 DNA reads TGTGCCAGTAGTACCATCTTACGCCGGACAGGGGGCAAGCAGTACTTC.

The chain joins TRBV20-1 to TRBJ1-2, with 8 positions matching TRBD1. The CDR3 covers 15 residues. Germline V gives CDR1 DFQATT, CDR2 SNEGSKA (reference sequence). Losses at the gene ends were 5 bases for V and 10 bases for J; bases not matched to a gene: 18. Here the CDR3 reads CSAFSPTQGGRDYTF. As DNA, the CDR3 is TGCAGTGCTTTTTCACCCACACAGGGGGGACGGGACTACACCTTC.

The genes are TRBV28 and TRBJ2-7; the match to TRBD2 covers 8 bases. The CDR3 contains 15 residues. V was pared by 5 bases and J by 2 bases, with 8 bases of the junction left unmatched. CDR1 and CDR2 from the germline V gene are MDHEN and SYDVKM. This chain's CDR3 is CASSRSGEGPYEQYF. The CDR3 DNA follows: TGTGCCAGCAGTCGTAGCGGGGAGGGGCCCTACGAGCAGTACTTC. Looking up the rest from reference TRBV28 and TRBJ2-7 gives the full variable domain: DVKVTQSSRYLVKRTGEKVFLECVQDMDHENMFWYRQDPGLGLRLIYFSYDVKMKEKGDIPEGYSVSREKKERFSLILESASTNQTSMYLCASSRSGEGPYEQYFGPGTRLTVT.

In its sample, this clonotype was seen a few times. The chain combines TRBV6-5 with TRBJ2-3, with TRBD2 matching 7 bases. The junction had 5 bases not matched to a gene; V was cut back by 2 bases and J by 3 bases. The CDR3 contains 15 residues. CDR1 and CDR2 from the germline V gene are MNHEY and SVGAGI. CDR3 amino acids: CASSYGPGRTDTQYF. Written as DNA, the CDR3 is TGTGCCAGCAGTTACGGGCCCGGGAGGACAGATACGCAGTATTTT.

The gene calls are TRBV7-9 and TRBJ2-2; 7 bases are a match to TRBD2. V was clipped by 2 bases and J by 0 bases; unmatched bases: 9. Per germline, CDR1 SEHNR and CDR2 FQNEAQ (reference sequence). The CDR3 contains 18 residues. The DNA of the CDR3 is TGTGCCAGCAGCTTAAGATGGCTAGCGGATGCGAACACCGGGGAGCTGTTTTTT. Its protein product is CASSLRWLADANTGELFF.

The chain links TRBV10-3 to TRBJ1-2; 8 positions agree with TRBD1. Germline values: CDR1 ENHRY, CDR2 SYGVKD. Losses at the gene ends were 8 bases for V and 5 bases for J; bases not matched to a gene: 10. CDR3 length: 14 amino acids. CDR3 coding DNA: TGTGCCATCGGCGGGGACAGGTCGGGTTATGGCTACACCTTC. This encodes CAIGGDRSGYGYTF.

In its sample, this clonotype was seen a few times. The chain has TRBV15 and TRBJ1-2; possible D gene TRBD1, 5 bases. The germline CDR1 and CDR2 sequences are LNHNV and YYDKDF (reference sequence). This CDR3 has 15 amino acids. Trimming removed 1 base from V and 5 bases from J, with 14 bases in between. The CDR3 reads CATSRVKDSRYGYTF. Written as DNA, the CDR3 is TGTGCCACCAGCAGAGTAAAAGACAGTCGTTATGGCTACACCTTC. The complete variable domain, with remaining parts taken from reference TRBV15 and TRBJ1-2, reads DAMVIQNPRYQVTQFGKPVTLSCSQTLNHNVMYWYQQKSSQAPKLLFHYYDKDFNNEADTPDNFQSRRPNTSFCFLDIRSPGLGDTAMYLCATSRVKDSRYGYTFGSGTRLTVV.

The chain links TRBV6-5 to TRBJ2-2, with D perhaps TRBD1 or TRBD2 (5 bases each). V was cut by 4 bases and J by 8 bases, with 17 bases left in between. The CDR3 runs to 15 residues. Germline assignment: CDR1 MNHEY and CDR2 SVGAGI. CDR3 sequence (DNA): TGTGCCAGCAGTTCCTGGGACCGACGGTCGGGGGAGCTGTTTTTT. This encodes CASSSWDRRSGELFF.

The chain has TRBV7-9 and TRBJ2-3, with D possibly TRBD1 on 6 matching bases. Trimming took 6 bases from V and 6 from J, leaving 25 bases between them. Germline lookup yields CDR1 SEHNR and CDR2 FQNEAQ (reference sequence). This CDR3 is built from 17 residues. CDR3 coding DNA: TGTGCCAGCAGGCCCAGGACAGTTTCACATACTGGGGATACGCAGTATTTT. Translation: CASRPRTVSHTGDTQYF.

In nucleotides, the CDR3 is TGTGCCATCAAAGGACAGGGGTTAGCTGAAGCTTTCTTT. This codes for CAIKGQGLAEAFF. The V call is TRBV10-3, the J call TRBJ1-1; 9 nucleotides agree with TRBD1. Germline V gene lookup returns CDR1 ENHRY and CDR2 SYGVKD. The CDR3 is 13 residues long. Trimming removed 7 bases from V and 6 bases from J; junction bases left unmatched: 6.

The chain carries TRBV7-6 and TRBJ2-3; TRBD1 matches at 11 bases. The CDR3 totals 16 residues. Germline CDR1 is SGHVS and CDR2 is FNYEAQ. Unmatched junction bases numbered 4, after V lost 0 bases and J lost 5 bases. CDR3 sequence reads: CASSLAGQGAGDTQYF. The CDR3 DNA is TGTGCCAGCAGCTTAGCCGGACAGGGGGCTGGAGATACGCAGTATTTT.

The CDR3 here is CASSEQGAPDGYTF. In DNA, the CDR3 is TGTGCCAGCAGTGAACAGGGGGCGCCGGATGGCTACACCTTC. V is TRBV2 and J is TRBJ1-2; 8 nucleotides agree with TRBD1. The CDR3 spans 14 residues. CDR1 and CDR2 (germline): SNHLY, FYNNEI. The junction had 5 bases not matched to a gene; V was cut back by 2 bases and J by 6 bases.

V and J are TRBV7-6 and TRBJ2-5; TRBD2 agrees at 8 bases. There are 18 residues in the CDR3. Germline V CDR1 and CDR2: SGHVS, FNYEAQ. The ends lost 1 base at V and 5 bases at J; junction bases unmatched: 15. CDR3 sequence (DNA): TGTGCCAGCAGCTTAGTTCCCCTACTAGCGGCTCGGTGGGAGACCCAGTACTTC. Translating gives CASSLVPLLAARWETQYF.

The CDR3 protein is CASTRRGPRSYEQYF. CDR3 in DNA: TGTGCCAGCACCAGGCGTGGGCCAAGGAGCTACGAGCAGTACTTC. The rearrangement links TRBV6-1 to TRBJ2-7, with D uncertain. Trimming pared 7 bases from V and 3 bases from J, leaving 19 bases between. The CDR3 extends over 15 amino acids. Germline assignment: CDR1 MNHNS and CDR2 SASEGT.

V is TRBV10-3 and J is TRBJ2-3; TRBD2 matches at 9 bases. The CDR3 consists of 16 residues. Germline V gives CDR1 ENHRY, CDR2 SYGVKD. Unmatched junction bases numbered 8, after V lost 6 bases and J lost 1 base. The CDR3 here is CAIRGSSGKRTDTQYF. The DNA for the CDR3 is TGTGCCATCAGGGGGTCTAGCGGGAAACGCACAGATACGCAGTATTTT.

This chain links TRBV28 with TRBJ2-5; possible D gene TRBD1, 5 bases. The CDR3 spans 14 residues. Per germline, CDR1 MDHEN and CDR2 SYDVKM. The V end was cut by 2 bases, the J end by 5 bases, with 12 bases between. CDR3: CASSLQGFGETQYF. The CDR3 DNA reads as TGTGCCAGCAGTTTACAGGGATTTGGGGAGACCCAGTACTTC.

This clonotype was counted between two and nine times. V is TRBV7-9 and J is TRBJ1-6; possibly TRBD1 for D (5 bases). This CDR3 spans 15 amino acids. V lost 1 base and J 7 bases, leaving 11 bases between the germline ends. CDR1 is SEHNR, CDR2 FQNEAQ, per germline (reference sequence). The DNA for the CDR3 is TGTGCCAGCAGCTTAGAGGGGCAGCAGAATTCACCCCTCCACTTT. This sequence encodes CASSLEGQQNSPLHF.

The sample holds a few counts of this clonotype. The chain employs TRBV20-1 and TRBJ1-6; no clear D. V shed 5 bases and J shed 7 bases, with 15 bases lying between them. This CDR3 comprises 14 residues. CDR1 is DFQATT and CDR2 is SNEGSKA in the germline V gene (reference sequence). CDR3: CSACPGHGNSPLHF. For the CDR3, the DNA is TGCAGTGCTTGTCCCGGGCACGGAAATTCACCCCTCCACTTT.

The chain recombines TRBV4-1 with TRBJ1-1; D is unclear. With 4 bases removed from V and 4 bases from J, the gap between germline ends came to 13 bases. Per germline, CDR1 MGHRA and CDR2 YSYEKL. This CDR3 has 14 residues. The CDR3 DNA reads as TGCGCCAGCAGCCCGCTCCCCCTGGGCACTGAAGCTTTCTTT. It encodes CASSPLPLGTEAFF.